The 27 T cell receptor beta chains listed next were all sequenced from one sample in a study of T cell changes during pregnancy in multiple sclerosis (dated 2019 in TCRdb). Receptors were amplified or captured by the immunoSEQ multiplex PCR assay. TCRdb carries this immuneACCESS record with in-frame sequences only. Its versions omit some clonotypes, under half of them owing to an unresolved V gene in the studies checked, with the rest unexplained. The sample table lists tens of thousands of clones, about 90% of them with a count of one. The ten largest account for approximately 0.21% of the sample. The sample in question was CD4+ T cells from peripheral blood mononuclear cells, obtained in the second trimester of pregnancy. The receptors stem from a female donor with multiple sclerosis, enrolled in a pregnancy study.

This chain joins TRBV5-1 and TRBJ2-5, with 12 bases aligning to TRBD2. The CDR3 sequence is 17 residues long. V was clipped by 2 bases and J by 4 bases; unmatched bases: 9. Germline assignment: CDR1 SGHRS and CDR2 YFSETQ. CDR3 sequence reads: CASSFRLAGGNIETQYF. The CDR3 bases are TGCGCCAGCAGCTTTAGGCTAGCGGGAGGGAATATAGAGACCCAGTACTTC.

J is TRBJ2-7 and V is TRBV2; D may be TRBD1 (5 bases). Trimming pared 4 bases from V and 7 bases from J, leaving 14 bases between. The CDR3 consists of 13 residues. CDR1 SNHLY and CDR2 FYNNEI come from the germline V gene. The CDR3 here is CASSGQGLREQYF. In DNA form, the CDR3 reads TGTGCCAGCAGTGGGCAGGGTTTGCGGGAGCAGTACTTC.

Only one count was recorded for this clone. V usage is TRBV19 and J usage is TRBJ2-3; D possibly corresponds to TRBD2 (6 bases). Germline V gives CDR1 LNHDA, CDR2 SQIVND (reference sequence). This CDR3 has 15 amino acids. V was cut by 3 bases and J by 2 bases, with 12 bases left in between. CDR3 DNA: TGTGCCAGTAGTATGGGCGGGGTCTACACAGATACGCAGTATTTT. Encoded protein: CASSMGGVYTDTQYF.

This clone was detected only once. The J gene is TRBJ1-4, the V gene TRBV28, with D maybe TRBD1 (6 bases). V lost 3 bases, J lost 5 bases, and 10 bases lay in between. The CDR3 spans 14 residues. Germline CDR1 MDHEN, CDR2 SYDVKM. CDR3 sequence: CASSFGQRNEKLFF. Here the CDR3 DNA reads TGTGCCAGCAGTTTCGGACAGAGAAATGAAAAACTGTTTTTT.

The chain joins TRBV7-9 to TRBJ2-3, with 10 bases identical to TRBD1. CDR3 length: 16 amino acids. Losses at the gene ends were 1 base for V and 4 bases for J; bases not matched to a gene: 5. The V gene's germline CDR1 is SEHNR and CDR2 FQNEAQ (reference sequence). DNA of the CDR3: TGTGCCAGCAGCTTAGTGTCCGGACAGGGGGCAGATACGCAGTATTTT. Translating gives CASSLVSGQGADTQYF. Full variable domain (rest looked up from reference TRBV7-9 and TRBJ2-3): DTGVSQNPRHKITKRGQNVTFRCDPISEHNRLYWYRQTLGQGPEFLTYFQNEAQLEKSRLLSDRFSAERPKGSFSTLEIQRTEQGDSAMYLCASSLVSGQGADTQYFGPGTRLTVL.

The V gene is TRBV7-3, the J gene TRBJ2-5, with unresolved D. V lost 2 bases, J lost 2 bases, and 9 bases lay in between. The CDR3 extends over 14 amino acids. The germline V gene has CDR1 SGHTA and CDR2 FQGTGA. The CDR3 spells CASSLSAGQETQYF. For the CDR3, the DNA is TGTGCCAGCAGCTTATCAGCCGGGCAAGAGACCCAGTACTTC.

This chain uses TRBV7-8 with TRBJ1-1, with D possibly TRBD1 on 6 matching bases. The CDR3 spans 12 residues. Trimming took off 2 bases at V and 7 bases at J, with 8 bases between the two ends. Germline assignment: CDR1 SGHVS and CDR2 FQNEAQ. CDR3 sequence (DNA): TGTGCCAGCAGCTTAACAGGGCGTGAAGCTTTCTTT. It translates to CASSLTGREAFF.

The J gene is TRBJ1-1, the V gene TRBV5-1, with D possibly matching TRBD1 (5 bases). V lost 4 bases to trimming and J lost 3 bases, with 13 bases between them. CDR1 SGHRS and CDR2 YFSETQ come from the germline V gene. The CDR3 extends over 14 amino acids. The CDR3 region has the DNA TGCGCCAGCAGCCCTGGGACTTGGGACACTGAAGCTTTCTTT. This translates into CASSPGTWDTEAFF.

The rearrangement uses TRBV11-2 and TRBJ2-5; maybe TRBD2 (6 bases). From germline, CDR1 is SGHAT and CDR2 FQNNGV. The CDR3 loop spans 14 amino acids. Deletions cut 4 bases from V and 7 bases from J, with 16 bases between. The CDR3 DNA follows: TGTGCCAGCAGCTCCTTGCGGGGACTCGGGACCCAGTACTTC. Encoded protein: CASSSLRGLGTQYF.

This clone was detected only a few times. CDR3: CASSPSGFKNIQYF. The CDR3, as DNA: TGTGCCAGCAGTCCGAGCGGGTTCAAAAACATTCAGTACTTC. V usage is TRBV2 and J usage is TRBJ2-4, with D perhaps TRBD2 (6 bases). Germline V gene sequence: CDR1 SNHLY, CDR2 FYNNEI. CDR3 length equals 14 residues. Deletions cut 5 bases from V and 3 bases from J, with 11 bases between.

The gene calls are TRBV21-1 and TRBJ2-7; the table names TRBD1, a call not compared with the DNA. TRBV21-1 represents a pseudogene. The CDR3 is 15 amino acids. This CDR3 is CASSKGRTGVNEQYF. Written as DNA, the CDR3 is TGTGCCAGCAGCAAAGGTAGAACAGGGGTCAACGAGCAGTACTTC.

The chain is built from TRBV4-2 and TRBJ1-1; D not certain. Germline values: CDR1 LGHNA, CDR2 YNFKEQ. V was pared by 3 bases and J by 2 bases, with 13 bases between. The CDR3 contains 15 residues. The CDR3 sequence: CASSQEGMSNTEAFF. The DNA of the CDR3 is TGTGCCAGCAGCCAGGAGGGAATGTCCAACACTGAAGCTTTCTTT.

The chain carries TRBV10-3 and TRBJ2-7; D unclear. With 6 bases removed from V and 3 bases from J, the gap between germline ends came to 18 bases. In germline, CDR1 is ENHRY, CDR2 SYGVKD. CDR3 length: 15 amino acids. The chain's CDR3 is CAISTPDRAYYEQYF. The CDR3 DNA is TGTGCCATCAGCACCCCCGATCGCGCCTACTACGAGCAGTACTTC.

The chain links TRBV5-4 to TRBJ2-7, with D possibly TRBD2 on 6 matching bases. V lost 3 bases to trimming and J lost 3 bases, with 10 bases between them. There are 13 residues in the CDR3. Germline-derived CDR1 and CDR2 are SGHNT and YYREEE (reference sequence). The CDR3 sequence is CASSSTRDYEQYF. The CDR3 DNA sequence: TGTGCCAGCAGCTCGACTAGGGACTACGAGCAGTACTTC.

This clone was detected once. V is TRBV9 and J is TRBJ2-5; 10 nucleotides match TRBD2. This CDR3 contains 17 residues. V shed 0 bases and J 5 bases; nucleotides not matched to a gene: 10. From germline, CDR1 is SGDLS and CDR2 YYNGEE. The CDR3 bases are TGTGCCAGCAGCGTAGGGGGAAGCGGGGGGGCTAGGGAGACCCAGTACTTC. It codes for CASSVGGSGGARETQYF.

The CDR3 protein is CASRTGRPSSNQPQHF. The CDR3 coding sequence is TGTGCCAGTAGAACAGGGCGGCCATCGAGCAATCAGCCCCAGCATTTT. The chain uses TRBV19 and TRBJ1-5, with a weak D call TRBD1 (6 bases). This CDR3 contains 16 residues. CDR1 LNHDA and CDR2 SQIVND come from the germline V gene (reference sequence). Trimming left V 6 bases short and J 1 base short, with 16 bases between.

This clone was recorded only once. The chain employs TRBV30 and TRBJ2-7; TRBD2 matches at 11 bases. The CDR3 is 15 amino acids. The V gene's germline CDR1 is GTSNPN and CDR2 SVGIG (reference sequence). V lost 2 bases and J lost 6; bases outside the gene matches: 9. Written as DNA, the CDR3 is TGTGCCTGGAGTCCAACCTTTGGGACTAGCGGCGAGCAGTACTTC. Protein: CAWSPTFGTSGEQYF.

This clone has only one observation. The chain is built from TRBV10-1 and TRBJ1-1, with a weak D call TRBD1 (6 bases). The CDR3 loop spans 17 amino acids. V dropped 6 bases and J dropped 0 bases, with 20 bases sitting between them. Germline V gene data show CDR1 as WNHNN and CDR2 as SYGVQD (reference sequence). The CDR3 DNA follows: TGCGCCAGCAGGGGGCCCCCAGGGGTCCCCATGAACACTGAAGCTTTCTTT. This sequence encodes CASRGPPGVPMNTEAFF.

This chain links TRBV9 with TRBJ1-3; TRBD1 aligns across 9 bases. The CDR3 length is 16 residues. J gave up 4 bases and V 0 bases, and 5 bases lay outside the gene matches. From germline, CDR1 is SGDLS and CDR2 YYNGEE. The CDR3 region is CASSVGQGEKGNTIYF. In nucleotides, the CDR3 is TGTGCCAGCAGCGTAGGACAGGGGGAGAAAGGAAACACCATATATTTT. Combining the CDR3 with reference TRBV9 and TRBJ1-3 gives the whole variable domain DSGVTQTPKHLITATGQRVTLRCSPRSGDLSVYWYQQSLDQGLQFLIQYYNGEERAKGNILERFSAQQFPDLHSELNLSSLELGDSALYFCASSVGQGEKGNTIYFGEGSWLTVV.

The chain joins TRBV19 to TRBJ1-2; D might be TRBD1 (6 bases). The CDR3 extends over 15 amino acids. Germline assignment: CDR1 LNHDA and CDR2 SQIVND (reference sequence). Between the trimmed V and J ends, which lost 5 bases and 3 bases, there was a span of 16 bases. This CDR3 reads CASSLPSGTHYGYTF. The CDR3 coding sequence is TGTGCCAGTAGTCTTCCATCCGGGACACACTATGGCTACACCTTC.

V gene TRBV5-6 combines with J gene TRBJ2-7; a possible D gene is TRBD1 (6 bases). The CDR3 has 14 residues. The ends were cut back, 2 bases at V and 2 bases at J, with 11 bases in the middle. CDR1 SGHDT and CDR2 YYEEEE come from the germline V gene. In DNA, the CDR3 is TGTGCCAGCAGCTTAGGGGGTCGGGCCTACGAGCAGTACTTC. Translated: CASSLGGRAYEQYF.

The CDR3 is CASSEDEGPYEQYF. DNA for the CDR3: TGTGCCAGCAGTGAGGACGAGGGCCCCTACGAGCAGTACTTC. This chain links TRBV2 with TRBJ2-7; possibly TRBD2 for D (5 bases). CDR1 and CDR2 (germline): SNHLY, FYNNEI. The CDR3 loop spans 14 amino acids. V was shortened by 3 bases and J by 2 bases, with 11 bases between the two germline ends.

Written as DNA, the CDR3 is TGTGCCTGGGACCCTACCCGGGACAGGGGGCGGCCCCAGACTTTTAACACTGAAGCTTTCTTT. This translates into CAWDPTRDRGRPQTFNTEAFF. The rearrangement links TRBV30 to TRBJ1-1; 12 bases agree with TRBD1. Trimming removed 5 bases from V and 2 bases from J; junction bases left unmatched: 24. This CDR3 has 21 residues. Germline V gene data show CDR1 as GTSNPN and CDR2 as SVGIG (reference sequence).

This chain uses TRBV7-9 with TRBJ1-1; D call uncertain. The ends were cut back, 0 bases at V and 1 base at J, with 9 bases in the middle. This CDR3 has 15 amino acids. Germline V gene data show CDR1 as SEHNR and CDR2 as FQNEAQ (reference sequence). The CDR3 here is CASSLADIQNTEAFF. Written as DNA, the CDR3 is TGTGCCAGCAGCTTAGCAGACATACAGAACACTGAAGCTTTCTTT.

The rearrangement uses TRBV5-1 and TRBJ1-2; D remains ambiguous. The V and J ends lost 0 bases and 8 bases respectively, with 8 bases between them. The CDR3 extends over 12 amino acids. The germline CDR1 and CDR2 sequences are SGHRS and YFSETQ. CDR3 DNA: TGCGCCAGCAGCTTGGGGCTGGAGGGCTACACCTTC. Translated, it gives CASSLGLEGYTF. Together with reference TRBV5-1 and TRBJ1-2, the CDR3 gives the full variable domain: KAGVTQTPRYLIKTRGQQVTLSCSPISGHRSVSWYQQTPGQGLQFLFEYFSETQRNKGNFPGRFSGRQFSNSRSEMNVSTLELGDSALYLCASSLGLEGYTFGSGTRLTVV.

This clone was observed a single time. This chain links TRBV6-1 with TRBJ1-1; 7 bases are a match to TRBD1. Germline CDR1 MNHNS, CDR2 SASEGT. V gave up 4 bases and J gave up 1 base; unmatched junction bases: 3. The CDR3 is 14 residues long. The CDR3 coding sequence is TGTGCCAGCAGTGGACAGGGAAGGAACACTGAAGCTTTCTTT. It yields the protein CASSGQGRNTEAFF.

CDR3 DNA: TGTGCCAGTAGTATCGGACAAACCGAGCAGTACTTC. Protein product: CASSIGQTEQYF. This chain connects TRBV19 to TRBJ2-7, with a weak D call TRBD1 (5 bases). This CDR3 spans 12 amino acids. The germline CDR1 and CDR2 sequences are LNHDA and SQIVND (reference sequence). V was pared by 3 bases and J by 6 bases, with 9 bases between.